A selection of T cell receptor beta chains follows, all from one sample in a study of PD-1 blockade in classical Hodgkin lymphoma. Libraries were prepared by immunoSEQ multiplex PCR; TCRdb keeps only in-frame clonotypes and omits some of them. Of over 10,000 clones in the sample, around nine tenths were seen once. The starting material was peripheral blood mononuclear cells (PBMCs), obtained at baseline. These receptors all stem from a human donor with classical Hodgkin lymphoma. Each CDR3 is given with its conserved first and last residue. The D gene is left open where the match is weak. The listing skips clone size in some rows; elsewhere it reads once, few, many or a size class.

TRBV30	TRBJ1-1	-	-	CASKQGGRTEAFF	TGTGCCTCGAAACAGGGTGGGAGGACTGAAGCTTTCTTT
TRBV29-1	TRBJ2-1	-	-	CSVEHRVNEQFF	TGCAGCGTTGAACACAGGGTCAATGAGCAGTTCTTC
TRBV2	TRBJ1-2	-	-	CASSEHSNYGYTF	TGTGCCAGCAGTGAACACAGTAACTATGGCTACACCTTC
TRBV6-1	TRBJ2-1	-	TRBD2	CTSSWRGGHDEQFF	TGTACCAGCAGTTGGCGGGGGGGCCACGATGAGCAGTTCTTC
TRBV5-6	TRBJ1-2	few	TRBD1	CASSSGQLYGYTF	TGTGCCAGCAGCTCGGGACAGCTCTATGGCTACACCTTC
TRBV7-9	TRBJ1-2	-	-	CASSFGTDGYTF	TGTGCCAGCAGCTTTGGGACGGACGGCTACACCTTC
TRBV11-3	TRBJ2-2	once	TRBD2	CASSPRRGTGELFF	TGTGCCAGCAGCCCTCGGCGGGGGACCGGGGAGCTGTTTTTT
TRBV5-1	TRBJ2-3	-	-	CASSLAPGRDWGTDTQYF	TGCGCCAGCAGCTTGGCCCCGGGCAGGGATTGGGGCACAGATACGCAGTATTTT
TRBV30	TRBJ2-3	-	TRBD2	CAWSPSPGGQRF	TGTGCCTGGAGCCCTTCTCCGGGAGGTCAACGTTTT
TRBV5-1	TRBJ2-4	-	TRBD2	CASSFSYQLAGGSKNIQYF	TGCGCCAGCAGCTTCTCATACCAACTAGCGGGAGGTTCCAAAAACATTCAGTACTTC
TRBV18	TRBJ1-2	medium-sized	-	CASSPPAGTNYGYTF	TGTGCCAGCTCACCACCGGCAGGGACTAACTATGGCTACACCTTC
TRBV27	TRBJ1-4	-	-	CASSSGNYREKLFF	TGTGCCAGCAGTTCAGGGAACTACCGAGAAAAACTGTTTTTT
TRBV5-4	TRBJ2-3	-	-	CASSLVASDTQYF	TGTGCCAGCAGCTTGGTCGCTAGCGATACGCAGTATTTT
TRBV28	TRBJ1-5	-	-	CASMGGQPQHF	TGTGCCAGCATGGGCGGTCAGCCCCAGCATTTT
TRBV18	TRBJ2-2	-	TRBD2	CASSPNVGSGLADTGELFF	TGTGCCAGCTCACCAAACGTGGGTAGTGGGCTAGCGGACACCGGGGAGCTGTTTTTT
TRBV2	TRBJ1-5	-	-	CASSEEIVGNQPQHF	TGTGCCAGCAGTGAAGAGATAGTTGGCAATCAGCCCCAGCATTTT
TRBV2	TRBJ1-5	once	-	CASSEGGASLHKQPQHF	TGTGCCAGCAGCGAGGGGGGGGCTTCTCTACACAAACAGCCCCAGCATTTT
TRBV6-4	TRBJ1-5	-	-	CASSEGSSGNQPQHF	TGTGCCAGCAGTGAGGGCAGCTCAGGCAATCAGCCCCAGCATTTT
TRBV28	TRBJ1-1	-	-	CASSLTDIATEAFF	TGTGCCAGCAGTTTGACAGACATTGCCACTGAAGCTTTCTTT
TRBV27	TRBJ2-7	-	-	CASSSTRTYEQYF	TGTGCCAGCAGCTCTACAAGAACCTACGAGCAGTACTTC
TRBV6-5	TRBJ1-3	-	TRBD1	CASSSDRGVGGNTIYF	TGTGCCAGCAGTTCGGACAGGGGGGTCGGGGGAAACACCATATATTTT
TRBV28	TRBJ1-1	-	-	CASSFLSVGDSAEAFF	TGTGCCAGCAGTTTCCTAAGCGTGGGAGACTCGGCTGAAGCTTTCTTT
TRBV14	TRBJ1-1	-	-	CASSQVGVATEAFF	TGTGCCAGCAGCCAAGTAGGGGTAGCCACTGAAGCTTTCTTT
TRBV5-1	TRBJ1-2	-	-	CASSLSQGIENYGYTF	TGCGCCAGCAGCCTGTCCCAGGGCATCGAAAACTATGGCTACACCTTC
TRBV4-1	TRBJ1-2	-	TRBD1	CASSHVVTGGPNYGYTF	TGCGCCAGCAGCCATGTTGTGACAGGGGGACCTAACTATGGCTACACCTTC
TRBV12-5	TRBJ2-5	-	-	CASGGGAWEAQYF	TGTGCTAGTGGGGGGGGAGCCTGGGAGGCCCAGTACTTC
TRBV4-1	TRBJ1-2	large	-	CASSQDLSGSRAGYTF	TGCGCCAGCAGCCAAGATCTCTCTGGCAGCCGGGCCGGCTACACCTTC
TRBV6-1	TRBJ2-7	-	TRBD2	CASSEAIKGLADEQYF	TGTGCCAGCAGTGAAGCAATTAAGGGGCTAGCGGACGAGCAGTACTTC
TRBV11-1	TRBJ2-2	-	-	CASSLLLGTGTGELFF	TGTGCCAGCAGCTTATTGCTCGGAACAGGGACCGGGGAGCTGTTTTTT
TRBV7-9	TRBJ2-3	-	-	CASSLRGATDTQYF	TGTGCCAGCAGTCTCCGAGGGGCCACAGATACGCAGTATTTT
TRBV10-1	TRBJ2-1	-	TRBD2	CASSEGLAGDESYNEQFF	TGCGCCAGCAGTGAAGGGCTAGCGGGAGACGAGTCCTACAATGAGCAGTTCTTC
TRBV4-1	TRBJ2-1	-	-	CASSQDQYNEQFF	TGCGCCAGCAGCCAGGATCAGTACAATGAGCAGTTCTTC
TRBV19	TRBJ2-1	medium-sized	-	CASMGGFWQFF	TGTGCCAGTATGGGAGGTTTTTGGCAGTTCTTC
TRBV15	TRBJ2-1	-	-	CATVHQFFGANYNEQFF	TGTGCCACCGTTCATCAGTTTTTTGGCGCGAACTACAATGAGCAGTTCTTC
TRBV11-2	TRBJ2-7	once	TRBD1	CAGRDRGLEQYF	TGTGCCGGCCGGGACAGGGGGCTCGAGCAGTACTTC
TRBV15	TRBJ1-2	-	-	CATSTLRGRVNYGYTF	TGTGCCACCAGCACCCTCCGGGGCAGAGTAAACTATGGCTACACCTTC
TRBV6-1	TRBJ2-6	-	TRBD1	CASSTGAGANVLTF	TGTGCCAGCAGTACAGGGGCTGGGGCCAACGTCCTGACTTTC
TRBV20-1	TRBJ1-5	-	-	CSAQQDQPQHF	TGCAGTGCTCAGCAAGATCAGCCCCAGCATTTT
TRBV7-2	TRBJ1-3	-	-	CASSSYHTIYF	TGTGCCAGCAGCTCTTACCACACCATATATTTT
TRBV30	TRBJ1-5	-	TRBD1	CAWSMRGQGIQPQHF	TGTGCCTGGAGTATGCGCGGACAGGGGATCCAGCCCCAGCATTTT
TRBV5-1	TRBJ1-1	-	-	CASSLSTEAFF	TGCGCCAGCAGCTTGAGCACTGAAGCTTTCTTT
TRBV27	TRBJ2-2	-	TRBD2	CASSLAGANTGELFF	TGTGCCAGCAGTCTGGCGGGAGCGAACACCGGGGAGCTGTTTTTT
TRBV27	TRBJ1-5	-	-	CASSKGQPYSNQPQHF	TGTGCCAGCAGCAAAGGACAGCCCTATAGCAATCAGCCCCAGCATTTT
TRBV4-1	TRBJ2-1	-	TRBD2	CASSQDRTSGTNYNEQFF	TGCGCCAGCAGCCAAGATAGGACTAGCGGGACCAACTACAATGAGCAGTTCTTC
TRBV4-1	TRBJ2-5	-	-	CASSQDPGGHFGGGSQETQYF	TGCGCCAGCAGCCAAGATCCAGGGGGTCACTTTGGCGGGGGGTCCCAAGAGACCCAGTACTTC
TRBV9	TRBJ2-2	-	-	CASSVVVGAGELFF	TGTGCCAGCAGCGTAGTGGTCGGGGCCGGGGAGCTGTTTTTT
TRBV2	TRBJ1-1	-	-	CASSDLSGRLAMNTEAFF	TGTGCCAGCAGTGATTTGTCAGGTCGGTTGGCCATGAACACTGAAGCTTTCTTT
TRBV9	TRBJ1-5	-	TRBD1	CASSNQGAVGQPQHF	TGTGCCAGCAGCAATCAGGGGGCGGTAGGTCAGCCCCAGCATTTT
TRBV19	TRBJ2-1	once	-	CASSIGVQGRVSEQFF	TGTGCCAGTAGTATCGGTGTACAGGGTCGGGTCAGTGAGCAGTTCTTC
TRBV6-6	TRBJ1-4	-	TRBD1	CASSYLTGGLSEKLFF	TGTGCCAGCAGTTACCTTACAGGGGGCCTTAGTGAAAAACTGTTTTTT
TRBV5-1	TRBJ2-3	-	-	CASSLVWGIKQGSDTQYF	TGCGCCAGCAGCTTGGTTTGGGGTATTAAGCAGGGCTCCGATACGCAGTATTTT
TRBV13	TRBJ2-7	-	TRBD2	CASSPTSGRSYEQYF	TGTGCCAGCAGCCCGACTAGCGGGAGATCCTACGAGCAGTACTTC
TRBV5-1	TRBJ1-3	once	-	CASSPRAAAAGNTIYF	TGCGCCAGCAGCCCCCGGGCAGCAGCTGCTGGAAACACCATATATTTT
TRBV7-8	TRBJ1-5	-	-	CASTSFGRPNQPQHF	TGTGCCAGCACCTCCTTCGGGAGGCCCAATCAGCCCCAGCATTTT
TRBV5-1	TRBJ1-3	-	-	CASSLVGGDGNTIYF	TGCGCCAGCAGCTTGGTTGGCGGGGATGGAAACACCATATATTTT
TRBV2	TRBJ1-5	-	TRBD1	CASRDREHQPQHF	TGTGCCAGTAGGGACAGGGAACATCAGCCCCAGCATTTT
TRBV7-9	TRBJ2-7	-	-	CASSRSGHPSYEQYF	TGTGCCAGCAGCCGGTCCGGACACCCCTCCTACGAGCAGTACTTC